These 22 T cell receptor beta chains share one sample of origin, sequenced in a study of response to subunit inactivated influenza vaccine. TCRdb independently ran MiXCR on the RT-PCR reads; one entry per CDR3 protein. This table has about 540,000 distinct CDR3 sequences, around a quarter appearing once. This sample also appeared in a second study, on T cells expressing NK-cell markers. Per that paper: Researchers built TCR beta cDNA using 5'RACE template switching with UMIs.

Here the sequenced sample was CD4+ T cells sorted from PBMCs, taken about 11 days after vaccination. Receptors originate from a middle-aged man who received an inactivated influenza vaccine.

The table lists this clonotype with a few counts. V gene TRBV2 combines with J gene TRBJ1-3, with D hard to call. The CDR3 runs to 16 residues. V dropped 7 bases and J dropped 1 base, with 17 bases sitting between them. Germline CDR1 reads SNHLY; CDR2 reads FYNNEI. Here the CDR3 reads CASTQGRKQSGNTIYF. Written as DNA, the CDR3 is TGTGCCAGCACCCAAGGACGGAAACAGTCTGGAAACACCATATATTTT.

The rearrangement joins TRBV14 to TRBJ2-1; TRBD2 matches 10 bases. Per the germline V gene, CDR1 is SGHDN and CDR2 is FVKESK. The V segment lost 1 base and the J segment 4 bases; nucleotides outside the gene matches: 4. The CDR3 has 16 amino acids. In nucleotides, the CDR3 is TGTGCCAGCAGCCAAGTCGGACTAGCGGATTACAATGAGCAGTTCTTC. Encoded protein: CASSQVGLADYNEQFF.

This clonotype was seen more than once but under ten times. The chain links TRBV7-9 to TRBJ2-1, with 11 nucleotides matching TRBD1. The CDR3 loop spans 15 amino acids. Germline V gene sequence: CDR1 SEHNR, CDR2 FQNEAQ (reference sequence). V shed 5 bases, J shed 7 bases, and the junction held 7 bases outside the gene matches. The DNA of the CDR3 is TGTGCCAGCAGCCCCCGGGACAGGGGGAGAAATGAGCAGTTCTTC. Protein: CASSPRDRGRNEQFF.

The gene calls are TRBV10-3 and TRBJ2-7; D is ambiguous. Trimming took 4 bases from V and 5 from J, leaving 18 bases between them. Germline loops: CDR1 ENHRY, CDR2 SYGVKD. The length of the CDR3 is 15 residues. CDR3: CAISVLDAAGDEQYF. Written as DNA, the CDR3 is TGTGCCATCAGTGTGCTGGACGCAGCCGGAGACGAGCAGTACTTC.

The chain employs TRBV12-3 or TRBV12-4 and TRBJ1-6; D is uncertain. V gave up 2 bases and J gave up 8 bases, with 13 bases separating them. The CDR3 spans 15 residues. The CDR3 nucleotides read TGTGCCAGCAGTTTATCCGGTCCGAAGTATTCACCCCTCCACTTT. Its protein product is CASSLSGPKYSPLHF.

V and J are TRBV12-3 or TRBV12-4 and TRBJ1-5; the match to TRBD1 covers 7 bases. J lost 3 bases, V lost 3 bases, and 8 bases had no gene match. The CDR3 covers 16 residues. The CDR3 sequence is CASSLGQGVANQPQHF. The CDR3 DNA reads TGTGCCAGCAGTTTGGGGCAGGGGGTGGCCAATCAGCCCCAGCATTTT.

In DNA form, the CDR3 reads TGTGCCAGCAATACAGGGGGCGCAAGGAACACCGGGGAGCTGTTTTTT. It yields the protein CASNTGGARNTGELFF. The rearrangement uses TRBV7-9 and TRBJ2-2; 9 bases map to TRBD1. V was clipped by 7 bases and J by 1 base; unmatched bases: 7. Germline V gene data show CDR1 as SEHNR and CDR2 as FQNEAQ (reference sequence). The CDR3 sequence is 16 residues long.

This rearrangement joins TRBV10-3 to TRBJ1-3; D uncertain. V shed 4 bases and J shed 3 bases, with 4 bases lying between them. Per germline, CDR1 ENHRY and CDR2 SYGVKD. The CDR3 runs to 12 residues. The CDR3 bases are TGTGCCATCAGTGTATATGGAAACACCATATATTTT. Translated, it gives CAISVYGNTIYF.

V and J are TRBV7-9 and TRBJ2-3, with TRBD2 identical over 8 bases. Trimming removed 5 bases from V and 4 bases from J; junction bases left unmatched: 11. This CDR3 region has 16 residues. Germline V gene data show CDR1 as SEHNR and CDR2 as FQNEAQ (reference sequence). The DNA of the CDR3 is TGTGCCAGCAGCACGGGGGGAGCGGGAGCCGCAGATACGCAGTATTTT. Encoded protein: CASSTGGAGAADTQYF.

This sequence joins TRBV20-1 and TRBJ1-5; D gene uncertain. Germline CDR1 reads DFQATT; CDR2 reads SNEGSKA (reference sequence). V was trimmed by 4 bases and J by 2 bases, leaving 6 bases between them. CDR3 length: 12 residues. The DNA for the CDR3 is TGCAGTGCTAATACAGGCAATCAGCCCCAGCATTTT. Its protein product is CSANTGNQPQHF.

The rearrangement joins TRBV21-1 to TRBJ2-3; the table's D call TRBD2 went unverified against the DNA. TRBV21-1 is listed as a pseudogene. This CDR3 has 18 residues. In nucleotides, the CDR3 is TGTGCCAGCAGTCACAGGCGGACTAGCGCTACTAGCACAGATACGCAGTATTTT. Protein: CASSHRRTSATSTDTQYF.

To note about this clonotype: One junction end does not reproduce the germline sequence, and a read error may be involved. The chain joins TRBV5-1 to TRBJ2-5; D possibly corresponds to TRBD2 (5 bases). This CDR3 comprises 14 residues. Germline V gene sequence: CDR1 SGHRS, CDR2 YFSETQ. The CDR3 DNA follows: TGCTCCAGCAGCTTGTCTCCTTGGAGGGAGACCCAGTACTTC. Translated: CSSSLSPWRETQYF.

There are a few counts of this clonotype. The V call is TRBV28, the J call TRBJ2-7, with 7 bases fitting TRBD2. CDR3 length: 13 amino acids. Germline V gene lookup returns CDR1 MDHEN and CDR2 SYDVKM. With 3 bases clipped from V and 7 bases from J, the junction kept 6 bases outside the gene matches. This CDR3 reads CASSFSGLREQYF. The CDR3 nucleotides read TGTGCCAGCAGTTTTAGCGGGCTCCGGGAGCAGTACTTC.

The V call is TRBV7-2, the J call TRBJ2-3; 8 bases are shared with TRBD2. This CDR3 contains 13 residues. Germline CDR1 reads SGHTA; CDR2 reads FQGNSA. V dropped 3 bases and J dropped 8; count of bases not matched to a gene: 4. CDR3 bases: TGTGCCAGCAGCTTCGAGGGACTAGGTACGCAGTATTTT. It is translated as CASSFEGLGTQYF.

This chain uses TRBV7-9 with TRBJ2-2, with TRBD1 as a possible D gene (6 bases). V shed 1 base and J shed 5 bases, with 14 bases lying between them. CDR1 and CDR2 from the germline V gene are SEHNR and FQNEAQ (reference sequence). The CDR3 extends over 16 amino acids. DNA of the CDR3: TGTGCCAGCAGCTTAGGTTCAGGGGCTCGAACCGGGGAGCTGTTTTTT. This encodes CASSLGSGARTGELFF.

The chain joins TRBV6-7 to TRBJ2-5, with 8 bases that match TRBD2. TRBV6-7 is sorted into the ORF group, with uncertain function. Trimming removed 5 bases from V and 4 bases from J; junction bases left unmatched: 18. This CDR3 region has 18 residues. In nucleotides, the CDR3 is TGTGCCAGCAGTAACACCGGTACTAGCGGCAAAGGGGGAGAGACCCAGTACTTC. Its translation: CASSNTGTSGKGGETQYF.

This clonotype has only a few counts. This chain uses TRBV10-3 with TRBJ2-1, with D tentatively TRBD1 (6 bases). V was cut by 11 bases and J by 3 bases, with 17 bases left in between. Germline V CDR1 and CDR2: ENHRY, SYGVKD. This CDR3 is 14 amino acids long. The CDR3 region is CASGRDTNYNEQFF. CDR3 nucleotides: TGTGCCTCGGGCCGGGACACCAACTACAATGAGCAGTTCTTC.

The V call is TRBV10-3, the J call TRBJ2-3; 13 nucleotides match TRBD2. V lost 10 bases and J lost 2; bases outside the gene matches: 12. Germline lookup yields CDR1 ENHRY and CDR2 SYGVKD. The CDR3 loop spans 17 amino acids. This CDR3 is CATQSPTSGGPTDTQYF. The CDR3 DNA sequence: TGTGCCACCCAATCACCGACTAGCGGGGGGCCCACAGATACGCAGTATTTT.

This clonotype was seen more than once but under ten times. The chain recombines TRBV28 with TRBJ2-4, with D perhaps matching TRBD1 (5 bases). The CDR3 spans 14 residues. The germline V and J ends were trimmed by 5 bases and 7 bases, with 15 bases remaining between them. Per germline, CDR1 MDHEN and CDR2 SYDVKM. In DNA, the CDR3 is TGTGCCAGCAGTGAAGGGGTTGATGGGAACATTCAGTACTTC. Encoded protein: CASSEGVDGNIQYF. Combining the CDR3 with reference TRBV28 and TRBJ2-4 gives the whole variable domain DVKVTQSSRYLVKRTGEKVFLECVQDMDHENMFWYRQDPGLGLRLIYFSYDVKMKEKGDIPEGYSVSREKKERFSLILESASTNQTSMYLCASSEGVDGNIQYFGAGTRLSVL.

The chain couples TRBV7-9 to TRBJ2-1, with 10 bases fitting TRBD2. The CDR3 loop spans 15 amino acids. Looked up from germline, CDR1 is SEHNR and CDR2 is FQNEAQ (reference sequence). V lost 5 bases to trimming and J lost 7 bases; unmatched junction nucleotides: 8. The CDR3 reads CASSHVSGRSNEQFF. The CDR3 DNA sequence: TGTGCCAGCAGCCACGTTAGCGGGAGGTCGAATGAGCAGTTCTTC.

This clonotype was detected ten times or more. CDR3 amino acids: CSARDFGGGKNQPQHF. In DNA, the CDR3 is TGCAGTGCTAGAGATTTCGGGGGCGGTAAAAATCAGCCCCAGCATTTT. The rearrangement joins TRBV20-1 to TRBJ1-5; the D gene is possibly TRBD1 (6 bases). This CDR3 has 16 amino acids. Germline V CDR1 and CDR2: DFQATT, SNEGSKA (reference sequence). V gave up 0 bases and J gave up 4 bases, with 16 bases separating them.

This sequence joins TRBV12-3 or TRBV12-4 and TRBJ2-2; TRBD1 aligns across 8 bases. CDR3 length: 14 residues. V dropped 2 bases and J dropped 9; count of bases not matched to a gene: 5. The CDR3 bases are TGTGCCAGCAGTTTAAGGCAGGGGGCTTGGGAGCTGTTTTTT. Protein: CASSLRQGAWELFF.